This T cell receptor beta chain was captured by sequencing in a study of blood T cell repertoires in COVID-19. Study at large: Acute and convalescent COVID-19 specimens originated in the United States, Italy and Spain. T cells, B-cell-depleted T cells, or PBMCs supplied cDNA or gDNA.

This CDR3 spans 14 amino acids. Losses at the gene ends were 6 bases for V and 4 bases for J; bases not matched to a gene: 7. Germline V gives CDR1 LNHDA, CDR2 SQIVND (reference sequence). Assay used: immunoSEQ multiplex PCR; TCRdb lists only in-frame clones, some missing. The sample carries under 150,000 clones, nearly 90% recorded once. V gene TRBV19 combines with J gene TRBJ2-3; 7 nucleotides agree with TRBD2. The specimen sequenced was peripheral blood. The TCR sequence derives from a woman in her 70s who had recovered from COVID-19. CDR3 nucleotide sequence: TGTGCCAGTAGCAGAGGGAGGGTGGCAGATACGCAGTATTTT. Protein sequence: CASSRGRVADTQYF.